This TCR beta chain was captured in a study of T cells in Graves' hyperthyroidism and ophthalmopathy (dated by TCRdb to the late 2010s). Concerning the study at large: Peripheral blood samples were taken at the time of initial diagnosis, prior to any treatment. To identify TCR V-J signatures that set the groups apart, the researchers used a discovery cohort of approximately 98 patients, made up of about 44 with Graves' ophthalmopathy and 57 with stable Graves' hyperthyroidism. Prospective prediction of ophthalmopathy was tested in an independent validation cohort of fewer than 20 hyperthyroidism patients and some 17 patients who later progressed to ophthalmopathy. The 85 to 100 discovery patients were divided at random into training and test sets in a 7:3 ratio. In addition, the study compared T-cell repertoires in thyroid tissue and in blood from six Graves' hyperthyroidism patients. Following sampling, methimazole starting at 30 mg daily was given to hyperthyroidism patients, and high-dose intravenous methylprednisolone was given to ophthalmopathy patients. TCR Vbeta CDR3 sequencing of approximately 140 peripheral blood samples (under 45 ophthalmopathy, 75 hyperthyroidism and roughly 17 progressor patients) is reported in the paper. The paper's findings and limits, for the study overall: In validation, the model predicted progression to ophthalmopathy with approximately 71% sensitivity and 72% to 85% specificity, a median of approximately 6.5 months before onset. Ophthalmopathy was separated from stable hyperthyroidism by a 13 V-J signature model, with around 88% sensitivity and about 81% specificity obtained in cross-validation and 80%/75% obtained in testing. Sample size was not statistically predetermined, and blinding of investigators to group allocation was not performed. Most expanded thyroid clonotypes (frequency above 0.001) were also found in blood, which suggests that blood repertoires may mirror thyroid immune responses.

TCR beta CDR3 regions were amplified from RNA transcripts. For the first round of RT-PCR on the TCR CDR3, the HTBI primer set was used together with the Qiagen OneStep RT-PCR kit. Libraries were constructed in a second round of multiplex PCR, after which size selection and purification were carried out. Paired-end sequencing of the libraries was performed with 100 bp reads on an Illumina HiSeq2000. Per the authors' processing: Raw data were processed with SOAPnuke, discarding reads with adapters, uncalled bases, mean Phred below 15, or no exact constant-primer or identifier match. COPE v1.2.5 was used to merge high-quality paired reads, and clonotypes were defined as unique nucleotide sequences. MiTCR v1.1 was used to align the clonotypes against IMGT TRBV, TRBD and TRBJ reference segments. Only V-J combinations with frequency above 0.0001, covering approximately 99% of repertoires, were analysed. The TCS score was defined as the ratio of F50 (clonal expansion) to E x V (chaos), calculated using BLOSUM62-based TCRdist between CDR3 peptides within each V-J. Welch's t-statistics and random forest reduced around 510 V-J features to 13, which were used in a naive Bayes classifier (R e1071). TCRdb reanalyzed the raw reads on its own, using fastp at Q25 for trimming and MiXCR for clone calling, and kept in-frame beta chains. Under each unique CDR3 protein, matching rows form one entry showing the most common genes and DNA. These V and J calls derive from TCRdb rather than the authors' analysis. This sample gives some 460,000 distinct CDR3 sequences in total; roughly 14% of them show up just once. The ten largest clones represent less than 15% of the sample.

Stable Graves' hyperthyroidism was defined as no progression to ophthalmopathy during 18 months of follow-up. The hyperthyroidism patients were between 18 and 65 years old and newly diagnosed, with a disease duration of less than 2 months. Exclusion was applied to patients with uncontrolled infections, other autoimmune diseases, pregnancy or lactation. Clinical symptoms, serum thyroxine and TRAb, thyroid ultrasound, and orbital computed tomography formed the basis for the diagnoses. PBMCs were isolated from about 10 ml of fresh peripheral blood by Ficoll-Paque density gradient centrifugation. Trizol reagent was used to extract total RNA, and RNA quality was then checked on an Agilent 2100 Bioanalyzer. From the germline V gene (reference sequence), CDR1 is LGHDT and CDR2 is YNNKEL. The CDR3 starts with the cysteine, ends with the phenylalanine, and has 17 residues. CDR3 DNA only is kept here, 51 bases in frame from base 1. Trimming costs V 4 bases and J 0 bases, and their ends lie 16 bases apart.

At least ten counts were recorded for this clonotype. This receptor's antigen is unknown. It has no much larger one-base neighbor in the sample; base qualities were not kept. This TCR was sampled from a woman aged 18 to 35 with Graves' hyperthyroidism. The rearrangement combines TRBV3-1 with TRBJ1-5; the D gene assignment is ambiguous. The source material was blood. The bases are TGTGCCAGCAGCCTTTCGACGCTGACGGTTAGCAATCAGCCCCAGCATTTT. This is translated as CASSLSTLTVSNQPQHF.